The clone carrying this T cell receptor (beta chain) has a single count. Its antigen is currently unknown. The table came from immunoSEQ multiplex PCR; TCRdb's copy has only in-frame clones and leaves some out. The sample consists of about 21,000 clones, 81% of them appearing once. Recipients received nonmyeloablative bone marrow transplants from related graft donors, with transient mixed chimerism. This sample was included in a study of Tregs in tolerant kidney transplant recipients. Study-wide results and limits: In tolerant patients, donor-specific Tregs outgrew total Tregs, suggesting antigen-driven expansion.

This CDR3 has 20 residues. The V segment lost 3 bases and the J segment 0 bases; nucleotides outside the gene matches: 11. Germline V CDR1 and CDR2: SGDLS, YYNGEE. This material consisted of CD8+ T cells from blood (PBMCs), taken 6 months after the transplant. The TCR originated in a human patient who received a combined kidney and bone marrow transplant. Part of the T cells may come from the graft donor. The chain is built from TRBV9 and TRBJ2-1; the match to TRBD2 covers 14 bases. The CDR3 region has the DNA TGTGCCAGCAGCGGGTCGACTAGCGGGGGGGCTTGGGGCTCCTACAATGAGCAGTTCTTC. It yields the protein CASSGSTSGGAWGSYNEQFF. Looking up the rest from reference TRBV9 and TRBJ2-1 gives the full variable domain: DSGVTQTPKHLITATGQRVTLRCSPRSGDLSVYWYQQSLDQGLQFLIQYYNGEERAKGNILERFSAQQFPDLHSELNLSSLELGDSALYFCASSGSTSGGAWGSYNEQFFGPGTRLTVL.